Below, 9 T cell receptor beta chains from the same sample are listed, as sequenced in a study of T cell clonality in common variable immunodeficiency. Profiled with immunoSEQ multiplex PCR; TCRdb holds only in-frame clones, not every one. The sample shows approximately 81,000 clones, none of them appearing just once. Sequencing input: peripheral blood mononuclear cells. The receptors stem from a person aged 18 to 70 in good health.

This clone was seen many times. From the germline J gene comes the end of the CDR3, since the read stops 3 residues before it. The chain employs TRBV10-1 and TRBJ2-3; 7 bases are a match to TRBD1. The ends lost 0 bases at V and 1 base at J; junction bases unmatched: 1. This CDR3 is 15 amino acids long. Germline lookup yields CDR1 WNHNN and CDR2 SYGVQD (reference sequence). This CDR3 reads CASSESTGGTDTQYF. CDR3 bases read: TGCGCCAGCAGTGAGTCTACAGGGGGCACAGATACG.

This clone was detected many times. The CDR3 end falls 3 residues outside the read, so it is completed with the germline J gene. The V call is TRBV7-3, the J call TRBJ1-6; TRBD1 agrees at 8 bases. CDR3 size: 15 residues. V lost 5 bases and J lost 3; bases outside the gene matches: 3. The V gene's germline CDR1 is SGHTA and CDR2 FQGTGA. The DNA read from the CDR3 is TGTGCCAGCAGCCTTGGGACAGGCTATAATTCACCC. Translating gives CASSLGTGYNSP. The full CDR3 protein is CASSLGTGYNSPLHF. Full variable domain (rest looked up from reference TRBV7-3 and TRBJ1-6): GAGVSQTPSNKVTEKGKYVELRCDPISGHTALYWYRQSLGQGPEFLIYFQGTGAADDSGLPNDRFFAVRPEGSVSTLKIQRTERGDSAVYLCASSLGTGYNSPLHFGNGTRLTVT.

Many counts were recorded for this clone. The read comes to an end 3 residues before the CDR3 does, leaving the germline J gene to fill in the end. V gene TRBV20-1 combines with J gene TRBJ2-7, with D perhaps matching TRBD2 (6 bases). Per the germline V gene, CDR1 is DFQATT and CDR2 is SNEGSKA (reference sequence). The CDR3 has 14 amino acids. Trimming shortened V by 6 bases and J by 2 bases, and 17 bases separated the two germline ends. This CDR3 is CSAAPSAIPYEQYF. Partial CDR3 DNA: TGCAGTGCGGCGCCTAGCGCTATTCCCTACGAG.

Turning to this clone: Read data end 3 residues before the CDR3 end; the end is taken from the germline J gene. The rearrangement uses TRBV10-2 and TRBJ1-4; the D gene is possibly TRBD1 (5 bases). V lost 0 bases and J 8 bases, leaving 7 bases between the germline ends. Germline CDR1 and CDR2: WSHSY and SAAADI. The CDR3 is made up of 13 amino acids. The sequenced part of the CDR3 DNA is TGCGCCAGCAGTGAGTCGGGGCTGGAAAAA. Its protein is CASSESGLEK. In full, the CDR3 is CASSESGLEKLFF.

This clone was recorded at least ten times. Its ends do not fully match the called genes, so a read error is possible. CDR3: CASSQGRDRVYEQYF. The CDR3 bases that were read are TGCGCCAGCAGCCAAGGTAGGGACAGGGTTTACGAG. The chain links TRBV4-2 to TRBJ2-7; 9 bases are shared with TRBD1. The missing CDR3 end, 3 residues past where the read stops, is filled in from the germline J gene. CDR1 is LGHNA and CDR2 is YNFKEQ in the germline V gene. The CDR3 consists of 15 residues.

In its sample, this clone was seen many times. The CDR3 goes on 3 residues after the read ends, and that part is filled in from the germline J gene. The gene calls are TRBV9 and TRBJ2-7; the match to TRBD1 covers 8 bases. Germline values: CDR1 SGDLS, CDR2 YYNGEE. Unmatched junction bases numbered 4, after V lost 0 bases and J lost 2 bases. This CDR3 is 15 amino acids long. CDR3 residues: CASSVATGETYEQYF. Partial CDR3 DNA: TGTGCCAGCAGCGTAGCGACAGGGGAAACCTACGAG.

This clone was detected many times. CDR3 amino acids: CASRHRGLSTEAFF. CDR3 bases read: TGTGCCAGCAGGCACAGGGGGCTGAGCACTGAA. This rearrangement joins TRBV6-2 or TRBV6-3 to TRBJ1-1, with 9 positions matching TRBD1. The missing CDR3 end, 3 residues past where the read stops, is filled in from the germline J gene. The junction had 6 bases not matched to a gene; V was cut back by 6 bases and J by 4 bases. The germline CDR1 and CDR2 sequences are MNHEY and SVGEGT. The CDR3 covers 14 residues.

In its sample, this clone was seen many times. CDR3 DNA, as far as it was read: TGTGCCAGCTCACCACTCCCTAGCGGGAGCCACGACAATGAG. Translated: CASSPLPSGSHDNE. The whole CDR3 protein is CASSPLPSGSHDNEQFF. The genes are TRBV18 and TRBJ2-1; TRBD2 agrees at 10 bases. Read data end 3 residues before the CDR3 end; the end is taken from the germline J gene. The length of the CDR3 is 17 residues. V gave up 1 base and J gave up 5 bases; unmatched junction bases: 8. CDR1 and CDR2 from the germline V gene are KGHSH and LQKENI.

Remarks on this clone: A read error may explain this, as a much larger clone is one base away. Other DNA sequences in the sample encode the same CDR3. CDR3 DNA, as far as it was read: TGTGCCAGCAGCCTAAACCGACAGGGAAGTGGC. As protein: CASSLNRQGSG. The whole CDR3 reads CASSLNRQGSGYTF. The rearrangement uses TRBV7-3 and TRBJ1-2, with TRBD1 identical over 7 bases. The DNA ends 3 residues before the CDR3 does, and the rest of the CDR3 is filled in from the germline J gene. Per the germline V gene, CDR1 is SGHTA and CDR2 is FQGTGA. This CDR3 contains 14 residues. V lost 5 bases, J lost 7 bases, and 10 bases stayed unmatched.